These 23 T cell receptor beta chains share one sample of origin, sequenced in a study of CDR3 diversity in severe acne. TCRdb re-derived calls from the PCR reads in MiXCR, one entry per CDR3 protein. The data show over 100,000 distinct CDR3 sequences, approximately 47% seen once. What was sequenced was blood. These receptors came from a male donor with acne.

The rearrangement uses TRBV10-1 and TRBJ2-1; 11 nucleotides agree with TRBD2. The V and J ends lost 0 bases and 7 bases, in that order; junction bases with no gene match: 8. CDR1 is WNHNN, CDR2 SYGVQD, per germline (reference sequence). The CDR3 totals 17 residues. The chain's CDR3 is CASSESMGSGRVNEQFF. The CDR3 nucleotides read TGCGCCAGCAGTGAGTCTATGGGTAGCGGGAGGGTGAATGAGCAGTTCTTC.

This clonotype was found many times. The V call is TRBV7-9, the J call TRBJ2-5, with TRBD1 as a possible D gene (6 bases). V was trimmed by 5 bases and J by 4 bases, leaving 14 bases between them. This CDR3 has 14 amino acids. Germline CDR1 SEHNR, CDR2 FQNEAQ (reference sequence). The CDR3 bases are TGTGCCAGCAGCGTACGGGAAGGGGGAGAGACCCAGTACTTC. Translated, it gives CASSVREGGETQYF.

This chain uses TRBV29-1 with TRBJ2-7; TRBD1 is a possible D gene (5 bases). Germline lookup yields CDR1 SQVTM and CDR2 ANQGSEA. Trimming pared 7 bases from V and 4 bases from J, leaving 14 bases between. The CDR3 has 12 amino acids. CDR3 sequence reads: CSGGTGSYEQYF. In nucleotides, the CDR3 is TGCAGCGGGGGAACAGGATCTTACGAGCAGTACTTC.

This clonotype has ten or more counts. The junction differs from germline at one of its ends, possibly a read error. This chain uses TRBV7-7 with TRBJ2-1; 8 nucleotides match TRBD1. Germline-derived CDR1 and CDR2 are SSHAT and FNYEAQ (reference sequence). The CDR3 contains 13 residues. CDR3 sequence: CASSQTGANEQFF. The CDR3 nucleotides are TGTGCTAGCAGCCAGACAGGGGCCAATGAGCAGTTCTTC.

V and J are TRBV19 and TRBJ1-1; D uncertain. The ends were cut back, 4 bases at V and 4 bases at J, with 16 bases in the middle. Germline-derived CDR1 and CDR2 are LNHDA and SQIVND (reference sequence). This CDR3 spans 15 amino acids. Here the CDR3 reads CASSNRPEWGTEAFF. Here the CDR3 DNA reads TGTGCCAGTAGTAACAGACCAGAGTGGGGCACTGAAGCTTTCTTT. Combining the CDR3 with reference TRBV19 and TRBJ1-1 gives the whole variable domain DGGITQSPKYLFRKEGQNVTLSCEQNLNHDAMYWYRQDPGQGLRLIYYSQIVNDFQKGDIAEGYSVSREKKESFPLTVTSAQKNPTAFYLCASSNRPEWGTEAFFGQGTRLTVV.

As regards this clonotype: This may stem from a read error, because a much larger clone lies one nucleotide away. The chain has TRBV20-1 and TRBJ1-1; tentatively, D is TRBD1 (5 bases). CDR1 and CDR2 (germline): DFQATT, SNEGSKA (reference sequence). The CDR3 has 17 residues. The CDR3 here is CSAPGVAGWDMNTETFF. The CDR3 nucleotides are TGCAGTGCCCCGGGGGTGGCAGGCTGGGATATGAACACTGAAACTTTCTTT.

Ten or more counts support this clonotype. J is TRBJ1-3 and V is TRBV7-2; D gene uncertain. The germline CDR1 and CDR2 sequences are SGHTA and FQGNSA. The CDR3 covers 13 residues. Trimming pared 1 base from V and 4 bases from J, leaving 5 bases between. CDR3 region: CASSLGFGNTIYF. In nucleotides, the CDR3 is TGTGCCAGCAGCTTAGGGTTCGGAAACACCATATATTTT.

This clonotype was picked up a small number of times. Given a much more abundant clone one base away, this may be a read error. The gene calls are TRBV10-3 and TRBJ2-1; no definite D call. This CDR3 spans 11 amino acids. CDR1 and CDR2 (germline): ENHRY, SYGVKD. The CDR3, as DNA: TGTGCCATCGGTGAGTCAGTAGAGCAGTTCTTC. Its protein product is CAIGESVEQFF.

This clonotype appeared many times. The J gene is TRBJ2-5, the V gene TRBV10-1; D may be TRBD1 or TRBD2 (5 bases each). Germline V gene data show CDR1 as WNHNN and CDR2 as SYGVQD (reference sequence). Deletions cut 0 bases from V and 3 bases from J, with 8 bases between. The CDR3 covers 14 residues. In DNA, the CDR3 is TGCGCCAGCAGTGAGTCGTGGGACGAAGAGACCCAGTACTTC. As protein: CASSESWDEETQYF.

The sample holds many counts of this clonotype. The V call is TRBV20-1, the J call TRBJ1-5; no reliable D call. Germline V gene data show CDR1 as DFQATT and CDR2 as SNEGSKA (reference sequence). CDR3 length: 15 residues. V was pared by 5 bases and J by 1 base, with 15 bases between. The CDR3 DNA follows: TGCAGTGCTTTCCCCCGGATCAGGAGCAATCAGCCCCAGCATTTT. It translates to CSAFPRIRSNQPQHF.

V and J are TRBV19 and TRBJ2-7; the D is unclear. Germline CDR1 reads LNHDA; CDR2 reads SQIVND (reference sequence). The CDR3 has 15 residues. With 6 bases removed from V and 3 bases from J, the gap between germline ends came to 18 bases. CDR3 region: CASSPQRKGSYEQYF. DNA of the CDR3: TGTGCCAGTAGCCCCCAAAGAAAGGGCAGCTACGAGCAGTACTTC.

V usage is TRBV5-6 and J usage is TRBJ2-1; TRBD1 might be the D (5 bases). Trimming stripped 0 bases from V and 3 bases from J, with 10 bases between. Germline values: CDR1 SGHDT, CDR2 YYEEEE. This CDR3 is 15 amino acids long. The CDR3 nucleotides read TGTGCCAGCAGCTTGGGGTATGACAGCTACAATGAGCAGTTCTTC. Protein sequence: CASSLGYDSYNEQFF.

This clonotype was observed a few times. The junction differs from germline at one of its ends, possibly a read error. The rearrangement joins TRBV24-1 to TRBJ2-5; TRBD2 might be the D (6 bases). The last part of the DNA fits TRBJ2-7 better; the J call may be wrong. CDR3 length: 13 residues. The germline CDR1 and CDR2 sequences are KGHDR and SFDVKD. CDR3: CASSSGSSYEQYF. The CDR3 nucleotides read TGTGCCAGCAGTTCCGGGAGCTCCTACGAGCAGTACTTC.

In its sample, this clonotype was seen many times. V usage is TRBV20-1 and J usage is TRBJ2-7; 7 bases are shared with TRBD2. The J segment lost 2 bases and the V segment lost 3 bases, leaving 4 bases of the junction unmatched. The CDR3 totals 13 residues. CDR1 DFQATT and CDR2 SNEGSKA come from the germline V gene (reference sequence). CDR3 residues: CSASPSGTYEQYV. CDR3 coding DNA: TGCAGTGCTAGTCCTAGCGGAACCTACGAGCAGTACGTC.

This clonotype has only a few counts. CDR3 nucleotide sequence: TGTGCCAGCAGTGAGGGGACTGGGGCCAACGTCCTGACTTTC. This translates into CASSEGTGANVLTF. The chain uses TRBV2 and TRBJ2-6; D gene uncertain. The germline V gene encodes CDR1 SNHLY and CDR2 FYNNEI. Trimming cost V 3 bases and J 2 bases, with 5 bases left between them. The CDR3 extends over 14 amino acids.

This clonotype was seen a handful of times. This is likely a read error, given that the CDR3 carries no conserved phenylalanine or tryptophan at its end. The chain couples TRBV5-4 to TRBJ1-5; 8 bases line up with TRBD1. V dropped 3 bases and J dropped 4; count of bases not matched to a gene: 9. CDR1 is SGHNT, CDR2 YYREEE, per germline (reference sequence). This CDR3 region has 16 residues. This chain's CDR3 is CASSWTGFMGNQPQHL. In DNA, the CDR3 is TGTGCCAGCAGCTGGACAGGGTTCATGGGTAATCAGCCCCAGCATCTT.

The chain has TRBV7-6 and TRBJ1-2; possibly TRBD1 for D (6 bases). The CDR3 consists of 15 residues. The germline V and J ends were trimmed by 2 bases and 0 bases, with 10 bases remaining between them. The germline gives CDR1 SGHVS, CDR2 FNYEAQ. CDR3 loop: CASSLTSGANYGYTF. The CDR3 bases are TGTGCCAGCAGCTTAACATCAGGGGCTAACTATGGCTACACCTTC.

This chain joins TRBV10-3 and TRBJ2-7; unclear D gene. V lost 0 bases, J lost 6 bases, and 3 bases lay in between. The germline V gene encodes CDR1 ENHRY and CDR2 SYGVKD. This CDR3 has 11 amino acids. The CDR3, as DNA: TGTGCCATCAGTGAGTCAAGCGAGCAGTACTTC. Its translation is CAISESSEQYF.

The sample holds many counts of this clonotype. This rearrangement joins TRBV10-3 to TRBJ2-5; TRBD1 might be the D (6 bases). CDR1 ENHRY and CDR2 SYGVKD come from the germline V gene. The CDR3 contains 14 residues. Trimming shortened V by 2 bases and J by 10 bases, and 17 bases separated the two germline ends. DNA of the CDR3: TGTGCCATCAGTGAGGTAGGACAGTCGGTCGGCCAGTACTTC. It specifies CAISEVGQSVGQYF.

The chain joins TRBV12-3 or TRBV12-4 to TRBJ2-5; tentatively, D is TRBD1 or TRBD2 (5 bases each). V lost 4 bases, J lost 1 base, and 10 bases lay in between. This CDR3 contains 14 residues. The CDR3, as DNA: TGTGCCAGCAGTTACGGGACGACCCAAGAGACCCAGTACTTC. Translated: CASSYGTTQETQYF.

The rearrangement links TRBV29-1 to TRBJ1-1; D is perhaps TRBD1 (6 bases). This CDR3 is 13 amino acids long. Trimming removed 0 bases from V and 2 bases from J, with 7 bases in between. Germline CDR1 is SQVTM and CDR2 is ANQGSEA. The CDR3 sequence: CSVEEDSNTEAFF. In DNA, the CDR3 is TGCAGCGTTGAAGAGGACAGTAACACTGAAGCTTTCTTT.

This CDR3 is CAIPGLAGGSVEQFF. DNA of the CDR3: TGTGCCATCCCGGGACTAGCGGGAGGATCTGTTGAGCAGTTCTTC. The rearrangement joins TRBV25-1 to TRBJ2-1; 15 nucleotides align to TRBD2. V gave up 10 bases and J gave up 9 bases; unmatched junction bases: 10. CDR3 length: 15 residues. Germline CDR1 and CDR2: MGHDK and SYGVNS.

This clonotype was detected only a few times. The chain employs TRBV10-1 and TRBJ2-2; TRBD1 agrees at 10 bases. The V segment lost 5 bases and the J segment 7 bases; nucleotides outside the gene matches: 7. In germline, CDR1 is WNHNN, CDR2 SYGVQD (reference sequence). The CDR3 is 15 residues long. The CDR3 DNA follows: TGCGCCAGCAGTTACGGGACAGGGGAGGTCGGGGAGCTGTTTTTT. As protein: CASSYGTGEVGELFF.